This is a list of T cell receptor beta chains from one sample in a study of blood T cell repertoires in COVID-19. Only in-frame clones appear in the TCRdb table, and some are missing; sequencing was by immunoSEQ multiplex PCR. The table lists some 90,000 clones, around 89% of them singletons. Input material: peripheral blood. Receptor source: a woman aged 80 or older with active or convalescent COVID-19. Both conserved end residues are part of each CDR3. Each record gives: V gene, J gene, clone size, CDR3 protein. Expanded clones get a size class; other rows say once, few or many, or leave the size out.

TRBV2	TRBJ1-1	.	CASRDYIFPEAFF
TRBV27	TRBJ2-3	.	CASGRPAITDTQYF
TRBV5-1	TRBJ2-7	.	CASSDVAGAEYEQYF
TRBV6-5	TRBJ1-1	.	CASRELQLNTEAFF
TRBV7-2	TRBJ2-1	.	CASSQTAGIIRNEQFF
TRBV27	TRBJ2-2	.	CASSLRAGGGTGELFF
TRBV4-3	TRBJ2-7	.	CASSYGGTESSYEQYF
TRBV28	TRBJ1-5	once	CASRPDRSNQPQHF
TRBV11-2	TRBJ1-1	.	CASSYEGDTEAFF
TRBV21-1	TRBJ2-7	.	CASRNPRGLDEQYF
TRBV5-1	TRBJ2-2	.	CASSLEAGLGELFF
TRBV7-2	TRBJ2-3	.	CASSFLDTQYF
TRBV5-6	TRBJ2-1	.	CASSLARLAWGGEQFF
TRBV30	TRBJ2-3	.	CAWSRGLAGAGTDTQYF
TRBV15	TRBJ1-1	.	CATSERQGARVNTEAFF
TRBV19	TRBJ2-2	.	CARGDYHTGELFF
TRBV11-2	TRBJ2-5	.	CASSVSGLAGLGYQYF
TRBV5-1	TRBJ1-3	.	CASSPGTGAGNTIYF
TRBV11-2	TRBJ1-2	.	CASSLAGVGEAGYTF
TRBV5-4	TRBJ1-1	.	CASSLVQGMNTEAFF
TRBV7-2	TRBJ1-3	.	CASTRTGDSGNTIYF
TRBV28	TRBJ1-5	.	CASSSPYQPQHF
TRBV27	TRBJ2-7	.	CASRRTSGSSDEQYF
TRBV7-8	TRBJ2-5	.	CASSLATLAGGWETQYF
TRBV28	TRBJ2-7	once	CASIRGLNEQYF
TRBV3-1/TRBV3-2	TRBJ2-3	.	CASSHVGTSIDTQYF
TRBV7-3	TRBJ1-6	once	CASSSGGGNSPLHF
TRBV28	TRBJ1-2	.	CASSLGQGYGYTF
TRBV2	TRBJ2-3	.	CASSIDGTGQQYF
TRBV10-3	TRBJ2-1	once	CAISESVASSYNEQFF
TRBV19	TRBJ1-5	.	CASSMESVSNQPQHF
TRBV27	TRBJ1-1	.	CASSPSDFYRIGTEAFF
TRBV5-1	TRBJ1-2	.	CASSFGGENYGYTF
TRBV5-6	TRBJ2-4	.	CASSLGTGQGGKNIQYF
TRBV11-3	TRBJ1-1	.	CASSLGGPNTEAFF
TRBV6-2/TRBV6-3	TRBJ1-1	.	CASSLLVNTEAFF
TRBV7-2	TRBJ2-2	few	CASSRTGTTGELFF
TRBV11-1	TRBJ1-4	.	CASSSSTDSLEKLFF
TRBV6-5	TRBJ1-1	.	CASTLVSATEAFF
TRBV9	TRBJ2-5	.	CASSVGQGKETQYF
TRBV6-1	TRBJ1-2	.	CASSEFRGSYGYTF
TRBV6-2/TRBV6-3	TRBJ1-4	.	CASSYLRNEKLFF
TRBV5-5	TRBJ1-5	few	CASSATGAGNQPQHF
TRBV24-1	TRBJ2-1	.	CATSEHGIYNEQFF
TRBV5-1	TRBJ2-1	.	CASSSSGRALMVNEQFF
TRBV28	TRBJ2-1	few	CASREGAYNEQFF
TRBV6-6	TRBJ1-6	.	CASSRDIGSPLHF
TRBV19	TRBJ2-1	.	CASSKWGSGGGTYNEQFF
TRBV4-3	TRBJ1-6	.	CASSQTGDSPLHF
TRBV11-2	TRBJ2-1	.	CASSLGGLRNYNEQFF
TRBV24-1	TRBJ2-1	.	CATSDSRSAIYNEQFF
TRBV7-9	TRBJ2-7	.	CASSSYSQGGTYF
TRBV5-1	TRBJ1-4	.	CASSLWDRNEKLFF
TRBV6-1	TRBJ1-3	.	CASSELPPGLSGNTIYF